This TCR beta chain derives from a study of shared clonotypes between healthy human individuals. In the study overall: Donors were a couple of women and three men aged 18 to 49.

This CDR3 has 15 residues. J lost 3 bases, V lost 6 bases, and 10 bases had no gene match. Germline V CDR1 and CDR2: SGHNT, YYREEE (reference sequence). Assay used: immunoSEQ multiplex PCR; TCRdb lists only in-frame clones, some missing. The data hold roughly 2.5 million clones, with around 90% observed a single time. The chain is built from TRBV5-4 and TRBJ2-3, with 7 bases fitting TRBD2. The sample taken for sequencing was naive CD4+ T cells sorted from blood. Subset specified: CD45RA+ positively selected. The receptor's source is a man aged 18 to 30 in good health. CDR3 residues: CASTPGGVPTDTQYF. The CDR3 DNA follows: TGTGCCAGCACGCCTGGGGGGGTTCCAACAGATACGCAGTATTTT.